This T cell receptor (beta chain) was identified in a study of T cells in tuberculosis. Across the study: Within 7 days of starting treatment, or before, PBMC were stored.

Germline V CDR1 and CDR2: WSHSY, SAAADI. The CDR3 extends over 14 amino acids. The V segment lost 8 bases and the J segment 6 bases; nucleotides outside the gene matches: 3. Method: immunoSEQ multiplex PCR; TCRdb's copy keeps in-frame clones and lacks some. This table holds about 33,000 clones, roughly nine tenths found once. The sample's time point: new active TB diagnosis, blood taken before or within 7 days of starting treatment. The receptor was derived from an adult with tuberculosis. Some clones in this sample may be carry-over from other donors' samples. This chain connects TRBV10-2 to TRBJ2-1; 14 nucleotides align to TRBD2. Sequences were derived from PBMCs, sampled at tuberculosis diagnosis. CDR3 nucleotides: TGCGCCAGCCGACTAGCGGGGGGGGGCAATGAGCAGTTCTTC. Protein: CASRLAGGGNEQFF.